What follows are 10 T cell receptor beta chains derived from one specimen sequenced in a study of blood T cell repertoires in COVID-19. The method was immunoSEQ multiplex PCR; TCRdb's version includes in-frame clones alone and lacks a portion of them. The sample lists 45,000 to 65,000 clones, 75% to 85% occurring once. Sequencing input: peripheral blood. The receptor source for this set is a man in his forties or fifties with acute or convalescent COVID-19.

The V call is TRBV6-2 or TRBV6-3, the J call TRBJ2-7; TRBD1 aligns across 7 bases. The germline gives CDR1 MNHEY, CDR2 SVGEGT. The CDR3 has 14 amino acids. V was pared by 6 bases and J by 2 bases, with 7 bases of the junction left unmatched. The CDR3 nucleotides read TGTGCCAGCAGCCGGGATACAGGGGCCTACGAGCAGTACGTC. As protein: CASSRDTGAYEQYV.

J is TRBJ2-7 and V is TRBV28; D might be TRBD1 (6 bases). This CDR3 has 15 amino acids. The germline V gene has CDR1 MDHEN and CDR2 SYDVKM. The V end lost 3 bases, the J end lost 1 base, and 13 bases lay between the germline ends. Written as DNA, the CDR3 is TGTGCCAGCAGTTTTCCCACTACAGGGTCCTACGAGCAGTACTTC. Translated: CASSFPTTGSYEQYF.

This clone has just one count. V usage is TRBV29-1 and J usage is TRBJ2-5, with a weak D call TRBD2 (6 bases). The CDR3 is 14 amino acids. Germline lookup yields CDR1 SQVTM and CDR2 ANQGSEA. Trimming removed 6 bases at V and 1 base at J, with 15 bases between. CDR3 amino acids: CSVRTRGGQETQYF. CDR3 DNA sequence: TGCAGCGTACGGACAAGGGGAGGCCAAGAGACCCAGTACTTC.

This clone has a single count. CDR3 amino acids: CASSFAGTGGPNYGYTF. The CDR3 DNA reads as TGCGCCAGCAGCTTTGCCGGGACAGGGGGACCTAACTATGGCTACACCTTC. The chain carries TRBV5-1 and TRBJ1-2, with 11 bases that match TRBD1. Germline V lookup: CDR1 SGHRS, CDR2 YFSETQ. This CDR3 contains 17 residues. The V gene end was trimmed by 2 bases and the J gene end by 0 bases; junction bases not matched to a gene: 6. Combining the CDR3 with reference TRBV5-1 and TRBJ1-2 gives the whole variable domain KAGVTQTPRYLIKTRGQQVTLSCSPISGHRSVSWYQQTPGQGLQFLFEYFSETQRNKGNFPGRFSGRQFSNSRSEMNVSTLELGDSALYLCASSFAGTGGPNYGYTFGSGTRLTVV.

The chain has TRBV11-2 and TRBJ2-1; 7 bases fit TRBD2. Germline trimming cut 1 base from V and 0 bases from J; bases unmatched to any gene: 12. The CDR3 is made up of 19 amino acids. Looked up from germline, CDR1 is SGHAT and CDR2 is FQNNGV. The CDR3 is CASSLGSTTSAPSYNEQFF. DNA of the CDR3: TGTGCCAGCAGCTTAGGAAGCACAACTAGCGCGCCCTCCTACAATGAGCAGTTCTTC.

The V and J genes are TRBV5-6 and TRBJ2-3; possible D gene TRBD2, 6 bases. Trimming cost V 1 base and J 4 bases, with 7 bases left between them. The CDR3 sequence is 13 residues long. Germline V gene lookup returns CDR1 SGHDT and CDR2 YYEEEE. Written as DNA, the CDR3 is TGTGCCAGCAGCTTGTGGGGGGCAGATACGCAGTATTTT. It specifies CASSLWGADTQYF.

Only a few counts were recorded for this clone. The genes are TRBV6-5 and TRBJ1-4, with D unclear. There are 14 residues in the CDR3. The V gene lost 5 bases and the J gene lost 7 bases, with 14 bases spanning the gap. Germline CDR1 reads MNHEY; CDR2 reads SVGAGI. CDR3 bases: TGTGCCAGCAGTCCTACGGGGATGGGTGAAAAACTGTTTTTT. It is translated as CASSPTGMGEKLFF.

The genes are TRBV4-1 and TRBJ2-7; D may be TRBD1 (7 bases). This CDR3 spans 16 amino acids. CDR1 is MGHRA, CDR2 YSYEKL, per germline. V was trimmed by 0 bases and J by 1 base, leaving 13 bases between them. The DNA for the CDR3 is TGCGCCAGCAGCCAAGATCGCGGGGACAGTTCCTACGAGCAGTACTTC. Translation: CASSQDRGDSSYEQYF.

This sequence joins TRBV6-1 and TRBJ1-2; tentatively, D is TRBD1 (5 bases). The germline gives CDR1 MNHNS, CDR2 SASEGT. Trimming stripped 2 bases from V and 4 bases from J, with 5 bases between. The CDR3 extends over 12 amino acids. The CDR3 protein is CASSETGYGYTF. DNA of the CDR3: TGTGCCAGCAGTGAAACAGGCTATGGCTACACCTTC.

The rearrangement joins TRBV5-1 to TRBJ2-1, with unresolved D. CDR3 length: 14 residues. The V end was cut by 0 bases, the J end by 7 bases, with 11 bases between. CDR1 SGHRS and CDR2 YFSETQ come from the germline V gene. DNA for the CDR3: TGCGCCAGCAGCTTGGAACCTGGTCGGAATGAGCAGTTCTTC. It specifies CASSLEPGRNEQFF.